This TCR beta chain emerged from a study of T cells in Graves' hyperthyroidism and ophthalmopathy. This clonotype was picked up many times. Its antigen is unidentified. Overall study results and limits: The model identified upcoming ophthalmopathy a median approximately 6.4 months ahead of onset. Separation of ophthalmopathy from stable hyperthyroidism was achieved by a 13 V-J model.

RNA transcripts provided the source from which TCR beta CDR3 regions were amplified. The HTBI primer set served for first-round RT-PCR of the TCR CDR3. One entry per CDR3 protein results from TCRdb running MiXCR on the multiplex PCR reads. Of hundreds of thousands of distinct CDR3 sequences in the sample, about 24% were seen once. Patients affected by ophthalmopathy presented a Clinical Activity Score of at least 3, a NOSPECS grade of at least 4, and disease duration below 3 months. With 6 bases removed from V and 1 base from J, the gap between germline ends came to 15 bases. Looked up from germline, CDR1 is MDHEN and CDR2 is SYDVKM. This CDR3 region has 15 residues.

The chain employs TRBV28 and TRBJ1-1; D not resolved. The TCR sequence derives from a woman between 40 and 55 years old with Graves' ophthalmopathy. The sequenced sample consisted of blood. CDR3 amino acids: CASSPLWAGNTEAFF. CDR3 nucleotide sequence: TGTGCCAGCAGCCCCCTTTGGGCAGGGAACACTGAAGCTTTCTTT.